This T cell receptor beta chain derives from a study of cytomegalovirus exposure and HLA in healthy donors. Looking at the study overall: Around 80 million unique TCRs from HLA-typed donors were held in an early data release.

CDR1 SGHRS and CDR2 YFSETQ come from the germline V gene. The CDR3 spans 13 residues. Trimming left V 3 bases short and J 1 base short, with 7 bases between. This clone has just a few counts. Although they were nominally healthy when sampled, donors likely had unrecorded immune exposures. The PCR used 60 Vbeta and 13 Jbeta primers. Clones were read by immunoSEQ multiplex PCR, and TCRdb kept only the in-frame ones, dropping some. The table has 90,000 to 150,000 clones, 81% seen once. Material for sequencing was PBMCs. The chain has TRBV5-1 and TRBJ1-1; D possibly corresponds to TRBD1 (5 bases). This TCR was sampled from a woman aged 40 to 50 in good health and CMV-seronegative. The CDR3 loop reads CASSSRANTEAFF. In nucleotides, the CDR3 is TGCGCCAGCAGCTCCAGGGCGAACACTGAAGCTTTCTTT. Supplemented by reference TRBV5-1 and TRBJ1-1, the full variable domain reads KAGVTQTPRYLIKTRGQQVTLSCSPISGHRSVSWYQQTPGQGLQFLFEYFSETQRNKGNFPGRFSGRQFSNSRSEMNVSTLELGDSALYLCASSSRANTEAFFGQGTRLTVV.